A selection of T cell receptor beta chains follows, all from one sample in a study of Ad26.COV2.S vaccination and SARS-CoV-2 variants. Assay: immunoSEQ multiplex PCR; the TCRdb copy retains only in-frame clones and omits some. Here the sample spans about 390,000 clones, about 85% being singletons. The material was peripheral blood, obtained in a trial of Ad26.COV2.S vaccine versus placebo. These receptors came from a person aged 18-60 years who received the Ad26.COV2.S COVID-19 vaccine or a placebo. The CDR3 runs from the conserved cysteine through the conserved F or W. Fields, in order: CDR3 protein, CDR3 DNA, D gene, J gene, clone size, V gene. D genes are given only for firm matches. Rows may omit the clone size; those that give it use once, few, many or a size class.

CASSVLFGENTEAFF TGTGCCAGCAGCGTGCTTTTTGGGGAGAACACTGAAGCTTTCTTT - TRBJ1-1 - TRBV7-9
CASSPGRDNSPLHF TGTGCCAGCAGTCCTGGGAGGGATAACTCACCCCTCCACTTT - TRBJ1-6 - TRBV5-4
CAISAGSGGYTF TGTGCCATCAGTGCTGGGTCCGGCGGCTACACCTTC - TRBJ1-2 - TRBV10-3
CASSEGRVEAFF TGTGCCAGCAGTGAAGGGAGAGTCGAAGCTTTCTTT - TRBJ1-1 - TRBV6-1
CASSSSGSNYGYTF TGTGCCAGCAGTTCCTCCGGGAGTAACTATGGCTACACCTTC - TRBJ1-2 once TRBV27
CASSSVADTEAFF TGTGCCAGCAGTTCTGTCGCGGACACTGAAGCTTTCTTT - TRBJ1-1 once TRBV6-2/TRBV6-3
CASSFIQGQVDTEAFF TGTGCCAGCAGCTTCATCCAGGGACAGGTGGACACTGAAGCTTTCTTT TRBD1 TRBJ1-1 once TRBV7-8
CASSYFSRGGTYEQYF TGTGCCAGCAGTTACTTCTCACGGGGGGGAACCTACGAGCAGTACTTC TRBD2 TRBJ2-7 - TRBV6-2/TRBV6-3
CSARTALDEKLFF TGCAGCGCTAGGACCGCCTTGGATGAAAAACTGTTTTTT - TRBJ1-4 few TRBV29-1
CSASGQGNTGELFF TGCAGTGCTAGTGGACAGGGGAACACCGGGGAGCTGTTTTTT TRBD1 TRBJ2-2 - TRBV20-1
CASSQALSQPQHF TGTGCCAGCAGCCAAGCCCTGAGTCAGCCCCAGCATTTT - TRBJ1-5 - TRBV3-1/TRBV3-2
CASRNQGSMNTEAFF TGTGCCAGCAGAAATCAGGGTAGCATGAACACTGAAGCTTTCTTT - TRBJ1-1 - TRBV3-1/TRBV3-2
CASLKWSEAFF TGTGCCAGCTTAAAGTGGTCTGAAGCTTTCTTT - TRBJ1-1 - TRBV6-5
CASWTANEAFF TGTGCCAGTTGGACAGCCAATGAAGCTTTCTTT - TRBJ1-1 - TRBV2
CATSTGQSNTEAFF TGTGCCACCAGCACGGGACAGTCAAACACTGAAGCTTTCTTT TRBD1 TRBJ1-1 - TRBV15
CASSQDRTGFRTGELFF TGTGCCAGCAGCCAAGACCGAACAGGGTTTCGGACCGGGGAGCTGTTTTTT - TRBJ2-2 once TRBV3-1/TRBV3-2
CASSSRQGVVEKLFF TGTGCCAGCAGCTCCCGACAGGGGGTGGTTGAAAAACTGTTTTTT TRBD1 TRBJ1-4 - TRBV27
CAINGGQGSNTIYF TGTGCCATCAACGGGGGACAGGGGTCAAACACCATATATTTT TRBD1 TRBJ1-3 once TRBV10-3
CASSFLPGEQYF TGTGCCAGCAGTTTTTTGCCGGGGGAGCAGTACTTC - TRBJ2-7 few TRBV27
CASNLPDRVGYTF TGTGCCAGCAACTTACCCGACAGGGTTGGCTACACCTTC TRBD1 TRBJ1-2 - TRBV7-9
CASSLGQKQETQYF TGCGCCAGCAGCTTGGGACAGAAACAAGAGACCCAGTACTTC - TRBJ2-5 - TRBV5-1
CASSQETSYRGYTF TGCGCCAGCAGCCAAGAGACATCTTATCGCGGCTACACCTTC - TRBJ1-2 - TRBV4-3
CATSRGTGWGNTEAFF TGTGCCACCAGCCGTGGGACGGGCTGGGGGAACACTGAAGCTTTCTTT - TRBJ1-1 - TRBV15
CASSQGTLSQPQHF TGTGCCAGCAGCCAAGGGACCTTGAGTCAGCCCCAGCATTTT - TRBJ1-5 once TRBV6-2/TRBV6-3
CASSLRTQGTGELFF TGTGCCAGCAGCTTGAGGACTCAAGGGACCGGGGAGCTGTTTTTT - TRBJ2-2 - TRBV7-2
CSVGTGGNQPQHF TGCAGCGTTGGGACCGGAGGGAATCAGCCCCAGCATTTT - TRBJ1-5 - TRBV29-1
CATSRDAAQGARGYTF TGTGCCACCAGCAGAGATGCTGCTCAGGGGGCGCGGGGCTACACCTTC TRBD1 TRBJ1-2 few TRBV15
CASSLSGGETQYF TGTGCCAGCAGCTTAAGCGGGGGGGAGACCCAGTACTTC TRBD2 TRBJ2-5 - TRBV7-2
CASRAYEQYF TGTGCCAGTAGAGCCTACGAGCAGTACTTC - TRBJ2-7 - TRBV19
CASSLAGNNEQFF TGTGCCAGCAGCTTAGCAGGGAACAATGAGCAGTTCTTC - TRBJ2-1 - TRBV11-3
CAWSGGNIQYF TGTGCCTGGAGTGGGGGGAACATTCAGTACTTC - TRBJ2-4 - TRBV30
CASRPDALGNQPQHF TGTGCCAGCAGGCCCGACGCCTTGGGCAATCAGCCCCAGCATTTT - TRBJ1-5 - TRBV2
CASSFSSGGLTETQYF TGCGCCAGCAGTTTCTCCTCAGGAGGGTTGACGGAGACCCAGTACTTC - TRBJ2-5 once TRBV5-1
CAIRSSRAENSPLHF TGTGCCATCAGATCGTCGAGGGCAGAGAATTCACCCCTCCACTTT - TRBJ1-6 - TRBV10-3
CASSRDRVYEQYF TGCGCCAGCAGCCGCGACAGGGTGTACGAGCAGTACTTC TRBD1 TRBJ2-7 - TRBV4-1
CASSPTGGNEKLFF TGTGCCAGCAGCCCGACAGGGGGTAATGAAAAACTGTTTTTT TRBD1 TRBJ1-4 once TRBV7-2
CATSRTQGVYEQYF TGTGCCACCAGCAGAACCCAAGGAGTCTACGAGCAGTACTTC - TRBJ2-7 - TRBV15
CASSSFGTQALHF TGTGCCAGCAGCTCCTTCGGGACGCAGGCCCTCCACTTT - TRBJ1-6 - TRBV7-8
CASSEGYRVRREGYEQYF TGTGCCAGCAGCGAGGGTTACAGGGTCCGACGGGAAGGCTACGAGCAGTACTTC - TRBJ2-7 - TRBV7-9